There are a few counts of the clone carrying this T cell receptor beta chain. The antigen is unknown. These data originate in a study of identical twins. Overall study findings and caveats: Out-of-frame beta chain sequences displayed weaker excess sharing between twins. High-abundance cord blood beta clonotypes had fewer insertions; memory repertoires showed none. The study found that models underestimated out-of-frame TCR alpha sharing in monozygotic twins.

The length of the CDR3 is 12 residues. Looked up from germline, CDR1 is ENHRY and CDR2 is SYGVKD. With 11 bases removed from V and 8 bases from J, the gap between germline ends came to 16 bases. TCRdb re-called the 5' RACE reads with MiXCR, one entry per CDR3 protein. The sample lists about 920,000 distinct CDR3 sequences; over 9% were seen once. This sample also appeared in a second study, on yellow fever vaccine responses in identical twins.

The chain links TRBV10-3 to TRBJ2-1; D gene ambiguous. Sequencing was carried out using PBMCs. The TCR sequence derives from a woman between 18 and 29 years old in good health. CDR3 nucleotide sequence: TGTGCCTCCCAAATGGATTTCCATGAGCAGTTCTTC. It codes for CASQMDFHEQFF.